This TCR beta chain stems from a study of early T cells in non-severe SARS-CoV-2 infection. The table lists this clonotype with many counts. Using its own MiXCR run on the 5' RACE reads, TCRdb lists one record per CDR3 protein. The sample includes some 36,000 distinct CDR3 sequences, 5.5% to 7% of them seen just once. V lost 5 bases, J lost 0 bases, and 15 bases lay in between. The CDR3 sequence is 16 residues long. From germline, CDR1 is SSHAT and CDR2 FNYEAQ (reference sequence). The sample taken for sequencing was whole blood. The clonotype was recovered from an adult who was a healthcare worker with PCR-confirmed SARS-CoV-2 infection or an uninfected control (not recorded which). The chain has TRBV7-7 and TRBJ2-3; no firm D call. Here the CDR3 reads CASSLTHPASTDTQYF. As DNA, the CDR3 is TGTGCCAGCAGCCTAACACACCCAGCGAGCACAGATACGCAGTATTTT.